The clone carrying this T cell receptor beta chain has just one count. This CDR3 is also generated by other DNA sequences in the sample. The data stem from a study of blood T cell repertoires in COVID-19. CDR3 length: 13 amino acids. Germline assignment: CDR1 KGHSH and CDR2 LQKENI. Trimming took 3 bases from V and 3 from J, leaving 8 bases between them. Seattle enrolled patients during active infection and tracked them longitudinally. Original methodology: Scientists estimated how many nucleated cells there were by amplifying reference gene primers. The repertoire was sequenced with immunoSEQ multiplex PCR; TCRdb's copy has only in-frame clones and lacks some. V, J and clone size reflect that table, while D and trimming were determined from the DNA. The sample lists roughly 230,000 clones; around 90% were seen once.

Sequencing was performed on peripheral blood. The chain has TRBV18 and TRBJ2-5, with D maybe TRBD1 (6 bases). The clonotype was recovered from a young man with COVID-19, enrolled during active disease. The CDR3: CASSPGQKETQYF. CDR3 sequence (DNA): TGTGCCAGCTCACCTGGACAGAAAGAGACCCAGTACTTC.